The rows below give T cell receptor beta chains drawn from one sample of a study of T cells in Graves' hyperthyroidism and ophthalmopathy. TCRdb ran MiXCR on the multiplex PCR reads and lists one entry per CDR3 protein. This sample carries roughly 800,000 distinct CDR3 sequences, around 39% of them seen once, and the ten largest clones take 8.9%. Input material: blood. The receptor source for this set is a man younger than 35 with Graves' hyperthyroidism. The CDR3 runs from the conserved cysteine through the conserved F or W. D genes are given only for firm matches. A clone size is listed for some rows: how often the clone was seen (once, few, many), or a class if it is expanded.

J gene	V gene	D gene	clone size	CDR3 protein	CDR3 DNA
TRBJ1-5	TRBV2	NA	many	CASSLTENQPQHF	TGTGCCAGCAGCCTGACGGAGAATCAGCCCCAGCATTTT
TRBJ2-7	TRBV7-8	NA	few	CASSLAPSVAYEQYF	TGTGCCAGCAGCTTAGCGCCCAGCGTTGCCTACGAGCAGTACTTC
TRBJ1-4	TRBV2	NA	NA	CASSGGGLQEGFEKLFF	TGTGCCAGCAGTGGAGGCGGCCTCCAGGAGGGCTTTGAAAAACTGTTTTTT
TRBJ2-2	TRBV6-4	TRBD2	NA	CASSDLGLATGELFF	TGTGCCAGCAGTGACCTGGGACTAGCAACCGGGGAGCTGTTTTTT
TRBJ2-5	TRBV7-2	NA	many	CASSLSSGQETQYF	TGTGCCAGCAGCTTGAGTAGCGGACAAGAGACCCAGTACTTC
TRBJ2-2	TRBV7-6	NA	NA	CASNKVGTGELFF	TGTGCCAGCAACAAAGTTGGAACCGGGGAGCTGTTTTTT
TRBJ2-7	TRBV19	NA	NA	CASSLLGPEYEQYF	TGTGCCAGCAGCTTACTTGGGCCCGAATACGAGCAGTACTTC
TRBJ2-7	TRBV5-1	TRBD2	NA	CASGPALTSGTSYEQYF	TGCGCCAGCGGCCCCGCCTTGACTAGCGGGACGTCCTACGAGCAGTACTTC
TRBJ2-7	TRBV7-9	TRBD1	NA	CASSPGTGSLYEQYF	TGCGCCAGCAGTCCCGGGACAGGGTCTCTCTACGAGCAGTACTTC
TRBJ2-5	TRBV2	TRBD2	NA	CASSDPSGDNTGETQYF	TGTGCCAGCAGTGATCCTAGCGGAGATAACACCGGGGAGACCCAGTACTTC
TRBJ1-5	TRBV10-3	TRBD1	NA	CASSPRGQSNQPKHF	TGTGCCAGCAGCCCAAGGGGACAGTCCAATCAGCCCAAGCATTTT
TRBJ1-1	TRBV5-8	NA	many	CASRDSTEAFF	TGTGCCAGCAGGGACAGCACTGAAGCTTTCTTT
TRBJ1-6	TRBV5-1	NA	NA	CASSLEPRPRRTGNSPLHF	TGCGCCAGCAGCTTGGAGCCCCGCCCGCGCCGGACGGGAAATTCACCCCTCCACTTT
TRBJ2-2	TRBV2	TRBD2	NA	CASTRVGLAGNTGELFF	TGTGCCAGCACTCGCGTCGGGCTAGCGGGAAACACCGGGGAGCTGTTTTTT
TRBJ1-5	TRBV2	NA	NA	CVSSFGGGAGNQPQHF	TGTGTCAGCAGTTTCGGGGGGGGCGCGGGCAATCAGCCCCAGCATTTT
TRBJ1-2	TRBV6-5	TRBD1	few	CASSWTGPPGSGYTF	TGTGCCAGCAGTTGGACAGGGCCTCCCGGGAGTGGCTACACCTTC
TRBJ2-7	TRBV20-1	NA	many	CSVGQGMYEQYF	TGCAGTGTGGGGCAGGGGATGTACGAGCAGTACTTC
TRBJ2-6	TRBV15	NA	many	CATSSEGANVLTF	TGTGCCACCAGCAGCGAAGGGGCAAACGTCCTGACTTTC
TRBJ1-4	TRBV19	NA	NA	CASSDGHGLFF	TGTGCCAGTAGTGACGGACACGGACTGTTTTTT
TRBJ1-4	TRBV14	NA	many	CASSQVLGLANEKLFF	TGTGCCAGCAGCCAAGTCCTGGGTCTAGCTAATGAAAAACTGTTTTTT
TRBJ2-6	TRBV5-4	NA	NA	CASSLGQGSGANVLTF	TGTGCCAGCAGCTTGGGCCAGGGCAGTGGGGCCAACGTCCTGACTTTC
TRBJ2-5	TRBV4-1	TRBD2	NA	CASSQGLAGAFGETQYF	TGCGCCAGCAGCCAAGGACTAGCGGGAGCGTTCGGAGAGACCCAGTACTTC
TRBJ1-2	TRBV11-2	NA	few	CASSPDGGGYTF	TGTGCCAGCAGCCCAGACGGGGGGGGCTACACCTTC
TRBJ1-3	TRBV20-1	NA	once	CSARSGQIDTIYF	TGCAGTGCTAGGTCGGGCCAGATAGACACCATATATTTT
TRBJ1-1	TRBV2	NA	few	CASSPRQGGPEAFF	TGTGCCAGCAGCCCCCGGCAGGGTGGCCCTGAAGCTTTCTTT
TRBJ1-2	TRBV12-3/TRBV12-4	TRBD1	NA	CASSPGGINYGYTF	TGTGCCAGCAGTCCAGGGGGAATCAACTATGGCTACACCTTC
TRBJ1-1	TRBV6-5	NA	NA	CASRQSDTEAFF	TGTGCCAGCAGACAATCGGACACTGAAGCTTTCTTT
TRBJ2-7	TRBV2	NA	many	CASSDTGDYEQYF	TGTGCCAGCAGCGACACAGGAGACTACGAGCAGTACTTC
TRBJ2-7	TRBV6-5	NA	NA	CASSYVRQSGYEQYF	TGTGCCAGCAGTTACGTCCGACAGTCCGGCTACGAGCAGTACTTC
TRBJ1-1	TRBV29-1	NA	many	CSATRTNTEAFF	TGCAGCGCTACTAGAACCAACACTGAAGCTTTCTTT
TRBJ2-6	TRBV29-1	NA	NA	CSVVGSVERVANVLTF	TGCAGCGTTGTAGGCAGCGTCGAGCGGGTAGCCAACGTCCTGACTTTC
TRBJ2-7	TRBV13	NA	many	CASSPGPYYEQYF	TGTGCCAGCAGCCCCGGACCTTACTACGAGCAGTACTTC
TRBJ1-1	TRBV5-5	NA	NA	CASSTSAPREAFF	TGTGCCAGCAGCACCTCTGCTCCCCGGGAAGCTTTCTTT
TRBJ2-7	TRBV2	NA	once	CASSEDSELSYEQYF	TGTGCCAGCAGTGAAGACAGCGAATTGTCCTACGAGCAGTACTTC
TRBJ1-2	TRBV6-5	TRBD1	many	CASSTGGAGGYTF	TGTGCCAGCAGTACAGGGGGCGCGGGAGGCTACACCTTC
TRBJ1-5	TRBV19	NA	many	CASSIAGSSNQPQHF	TGTGCCAGTAGTATAGCCGGCAGCAGCAATCAGCCCCAGCATTTT
TRBJ2-5	TRBV20-1	TRBD1	NA	CSAEGQWGRETQYF	TGCAGTGCCGAGGGACAGTGGGGGCGGGAGACCCAGTACTTC
TRBJ1-1	TRBV7-2	NA	many	CASSLDPGGYTEAFF	TGTGCCAGCAGCTTAGATCCTGGGGGATACACTGAAGCTTTCTTT
TRBJ2-7	TRBV19	NA	few	CASSILGVGEQYF	TGTGCCAGTAGTATCTTAGGGGTGGGCGAGCAGTACTTC
TRBJ2-7	TRBV20-1	TRBD1	NA	CSASVGQLIYEQYF	TGCAGTGCTTCGGTGGGACAGTTAATCTACGAGCAGTACTTC
TRBJ2-7	TRBV7-6	NA	many	CASSLALNYEQYF	TGTGCCAGCAGCTTAGCGCTAAACTACGAGCAGTACTTC
TRBJ2-2	TRBV7-9	NA	NA	CASSLALWDTNTGELVF	TGTGCCAGCAGCTTAGCGCTGTGGGACACTAACACCGGGGAGCTGGTTTTT
TRBJ1-2	TRBV7-8	NA	many	CASSATEVGAHGYTF	TGTGCCAGCAGCGCCACAGAGGTGGGGGCCCATGGCTACACCTTC
TRBJ1-6	TRBV7-9	TRBD1	many	CASSFSGTANSPLHF	TGTGCCAGCAGCTTTTCCGGGACAGCAAATTCACCCCTCCACTTT
TRBJ2-2	TRBV29-1	NA	few	CSVESSQGTGELFF	TGCAGCGTTGAGTCTAGCCAGGGGACCGGGGAGCTGTTTTTT
TRBJ2-7	TRBV2	NA	NA	CASSLDTIYYEQYF	TGTGCCAGCAGTTTAGATACCATCTACTACGAGCAGTACTTC
TRBJ2-2	TRBV7-3	TRBD2	once	CDSSPQGLAGVARELFF	TGTGACAGCAGCCCCCAGGGACTAGCGGGAGTTGCCAGGGAGCTGTTTTTT
TRBJ1-4	TRBV25-1	NA	many	CASSEGAPNEKLFF	TGTGCCAGCAGTGAGGGGGCACCTAATGAAAAACTGTTTTTT
TRBJ2-5	TRBV7-2	NA	many	CASSRAQETQYF	TGTGCCAGCAGCCGGGCCCAAGAGACCCAGTACTTC
TRBJ1-1	TRBV7-6	NA	NA	CASSASEANTEAFF	TGTGCCAGCAGCGCCTCCGAGGCGAACACTGAAGCTTTCTTT
TRBJ2-5	TRBV12-3/TRBV12-4	NA	few	CASSPTGNQETQYF	TGTGCCAGCAGTCCTACAGGAAATCAAGAGACCCAGTACTTC
TRBJ1-1	TRBV9	NA	NA	CASSPSASEAFF	TGTGCCAGCAGCCCTTCGGCCTCCGAAGCTTTCTTT
TRBJ2-7	TRBV20-1	NA	many	CSAIRGAYEQYF	TGCAGCGCGATCAGAGGGGCCTACGAGCAGTACTTC
TRBJ2-7	TRBV9	NA	once	CASRPGSLSQEQYF	TGTGCCAGCCGTCCGGGGTCTCTCTCTCAAGAGCAGTACTTC